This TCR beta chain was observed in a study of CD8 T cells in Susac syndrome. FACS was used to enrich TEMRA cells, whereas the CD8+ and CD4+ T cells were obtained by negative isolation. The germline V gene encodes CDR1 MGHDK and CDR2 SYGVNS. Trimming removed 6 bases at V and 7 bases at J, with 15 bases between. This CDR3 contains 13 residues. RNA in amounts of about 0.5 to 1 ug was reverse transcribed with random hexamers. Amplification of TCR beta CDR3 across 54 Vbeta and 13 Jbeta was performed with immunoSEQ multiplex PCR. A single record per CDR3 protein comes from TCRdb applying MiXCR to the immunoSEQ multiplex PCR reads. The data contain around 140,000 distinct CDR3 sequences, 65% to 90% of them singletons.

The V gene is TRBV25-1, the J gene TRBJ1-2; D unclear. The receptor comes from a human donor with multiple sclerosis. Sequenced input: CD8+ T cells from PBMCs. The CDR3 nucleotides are TGTGCCAGCAGCGAGCCGGGTTTGGGTGGCTACACCTTC. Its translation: CASSEPGLGGYTF.